These 19 T cell receptor beta chains came from one sample sequenced in a study of OX40 agonist ivuxolimab in advanced cancers. This table comes from immunoSEQ multiplex PCR, and its TCRdb copy is limited to in-frame clones, with some not included. The sample holds tens of thousands of clones, 80% to 90% seen once. The sequencing used CD4+ or CD8+ T cells sorted from blood, collected in a trial of the OX40 agonist ivuxolimab. The origin of the receptors is an adult with an advanced solid tumor such as melanoma, head and neck, liver or kidney cancer.

The chain combines TRBV5-4 with TRBJ1-4, with a tentative D call TRBD1 (5 bases). Germline assignment: CDR1 SGHNT and CDR2 YYREEE (reference sequence). This CDR3 is built from 17 residues. V was trimmed by 0 bases and J by 3 bases, leaving 15 bases between them. Here the CDR3 reads CASSLGWGPRPNEKLFF. CDR3 bases: TGTGCCAGCAGCTTGGGGTGGGGACCTCGGCCTAATGAAAAACTGTTTTTT.

The chain links TRBV6-5 to TRBJ2-5; TRBD1 matches at 9 bases. CDR3 size: 13 residues. Unmatched junction bases numbered 4, after V lost 6 bases and J lost 5 bases. CDR1 and CDR2 from the germline V gene are MNHEY and SVGAGI. For the CDR3, the DNA is TGTGCCAGCAGCGGGACAGGGTGGGAGACCCAGTACTTC. Protein product: CASSGTGWETQYF.

The V call is TRBV19, the J call TRBJ2-1; 9 nucleotides agree with TRBD1. The V gene end was trimmed by 1 base and the J gene end by 7 bases; junction bases not matched to a gene: 5. The CDR3 contains 15 residues. The germline CDR1 and CDR2 sequences are LNHDA and SQIVND (reference sequence). CDR3 in DNA: TGTGCCAGTAGTATAGGGGGGACAGGGTGGAATGAGCAGTTCTTC. This gives the protein CASSIGGTGWNEQFF.

The chain uses TRBV2 and TRBJ2-5; D not resolved. V was trimmed by 3 bases and J by 4 bases, leaving 9 bases between them. The CDR3 spans 13 residues. The germline V gene has CDR1 SNHLY and CDR2 FYNNEI. CDR3 DNA sequence: TGTGCCAGCAGTGACTCCCCCTTAGAGACCCAGTACTTC. Translation: CASSDSPLETQYF. The variable domain in full, with the rest retrieved from reference TRBV2 and TRBJ2-5, is EPEVTQTPSHQVTQMGQEVILRCVPISNHLYFYWYRQILGQKVEFLVSFYNNEISEKSEIFDDQFSVERPDGSNFTLKIRSTKLEDSAMYFCASSDSPLETQYFGPGTRLLVL.

This sequence joins TRBV4-1 and TRBJ2-7, with D perhaps matching TRBD2 (5 bases). The V end lost 2 bases, the J end lost 3 bases, and 8 bases lay between the germline ends. There are 13 residues in the CDR3. Looked up from germline, CDR1 is MGHRA and CDR2 is YSYEKL. The CDR3 DNA reads as TGCGCCAGCAGCCAAAGGGAGAACTACGAGCAGTACTTC. It yields the protein CASSQRENYEQYF.

J is TRBJ1-4 and V is TRBV7-9, with D perhaps matching TRBD1 (5 bases). Germline assignment: CDR1 SEHNR and CDR2 FQNEAQ (reference sequence). This CDR3 has 14 residues. V lost 7 bases to trimming and J lost 6 bases, with 15 bases between them. The DNA for the CDR3 is TGTGCCAGCACCCAGGGCGCGCGTTATGAAAAACTGTTTTTT. It yields the protein CASTQGARYEKLFF.

The chain joins TRBV4-1 to TRBJ1-1; 8 bases align to TRBD1. This CDR3 has 12 amino acids. Germline-derived CDR1 and CDR2 are MGHRA and YSYEKL. The junction had 0 bases not matched to a gene; V was cut back by 5 bases and J by 4 bases. CDR3 nucleotide sequence: TGCGCCAGCAGCGACAGGGGCACTGAAGCTTTCTTT. Protein sequence: CASSDRGTEAFF.

In its sample, this clone was seen a few times. The chain joins TRBV9 to TRBJ2-1; the D gene could be TRBD1 or TRBD2 (5 bases each). Trimming took 4 bases from V and 6 from J, leaving 17 bases between them. The CDR3 is 15 amino acids. Germline V gene lookup returns CDR1 SGDLS and CDR2 YYNGEE. As DNA, the CDR3 is TGTGCCAGCAGCTCCGGGACGGGTGGGATCAATGAGCAGTTCTTC. It translates to CASSSGTGGINEQFF.

This clone appeared once. This chain's CDR3 is CASSHILAGGFNEQFF. CDR3 DNA sequence: TGCGCCAGCAGCCACATCCTAGCGGGGGGATTCAATGAGCAGTTCTTC. The rearrangement uses TRBV4-3 and TRBJ2-1, with TRBD2 matching 11 bases. After removal of 3 bases from V and 6 bases from J, the junction contained 7 bases not matched to a gene. CDR1 LGHNA and CDR2 YSLEER come from the germline V gene. The CDR3 consists of 16 residues.

There are a few counts of this clone. This chain joins TRBV5-6 and TRBJ1-1; TRBD1 matches 10 bases. The junction had 8 bases not matched to a gene; V was cut back by 5 bases and J by 7 bases. This CDR3 contains 14 residues. Germline V lookup: CDR1 SGHDT, CDR2 YYEEEE. This chain's CDR3 is CASRSGTGVIEAFF. The CDR3 DNA reads as TGTGCCAGCAGGTCCGGGACAGGGGTCATTGAAGCTTTCTTT.

This rearrangement joins TRBV14 to TRBJ2-2, with unresolved D. From germline, CDR1 is SGHDN and CDR2 FVKESK. This CDR3 has 16 residues. The V end lost 4 bases, the J end lost 0 bases, and 12 bases lay between the germline ends. CDR3 in DNA: TGTGCCAGCAGCCCTGCGGTTCACGCGAACACCGGGGAGCTGTTTTTT. Encoded protein: CASSPAVHANTGELFF.

J is TRBJ2-3 and V is TRBV28; D possibly uses TRBD1 or TRBD2 (5 bases each). V lost 7 bases and J 4 bases, leaving 15 bases between the germline ends. Germline V gene lookup returns CDR1 MDHEN and CDR2 SYDVKM. The CDR3 totals 14 residues. CDR3 nucleotides: TGTGCCAGCACCGCATTACGAGGGGCAGATACGCAGTATTTT. Its protein product is CASTALRGADTQYF.

This clone was seen only once. V usage is TRBV4-2 and J usage is TRBJ2-7, with D possibly matching TRBD1 (7 bases). CDR1 is LGHNA and CDR2 is YNFKEQ in the germline V gene. This CDR3 spans 14 amino acids. Trimming cost V 5 bases and J 0 bases, with 11 bases left between them. DNA of the CDR3: TGTGCCAGCAGCGATCAGGGGGGCTCCTACGAGCAGTACTTC. This translates into CASSDQGGSYEQYF.

This CDR3 is CATEPGQGGNEQFF. In DNA form, the CDR3 reads TGTGCCACTGAACCGGGACAGGGCGGCAATGAGCAGTTCTTC. The chain is built from TRBV6-1 and TRBJ2-1; 9 nucleotides match TRBD1. Germline V gene data show CDR1 as MNHNS and CDR2 as SASEGT. CDR3 length equals 14 residues. V dropped 10 bases and J dropped 6; count of bases not matched to a gene: 10.

The J gene is TRBJ2-7, the V gene TRBV5-1; TRBD1 matches at 7 bases. J lost 0 bases, V lost 4 bases, and 7 bases had no gene match. Germline assignment: CDR1 SGHRS and CDR2 YFSETQ. CDR3 length: 15 residues. The CDR3 protein is CASSRTTGSSYEQYF. For the CDR3, the DNA is TGCGCCAGCAGCCGGACGACAGGGAGCTCCTACGAGCAGTACTTC.

This chain links TRBV5-4 with TRBJ1-6, with unresolved D. This CDR3 is built from 16 residues. The V gene's germline CDR1 is SGHNT and CDR2 YYREEE (reference sequence). Trimming shortened V by 3 bases and J by 0 bases, and 10 bases separated the two germline ends. The CDR3 coding sequence is TGTGCCAGCAGCTCCCCACCTAGCTCCTATAATTCACCCCTCCACTTT. The encoded protein is CASSSPPSSYNSPLHF.

The chain is built from TRBV7-9 and TRBJ2-1, with 7 bases fitting TRBD1. J was trimmed by 2 bases and V by 4 bases; bases with no gene match: 5. The CDR3 loop spans 15 amino acids. CDR1 is SEHNR and CDR2 is FQNEAQ in the germline V gene (reference sequence). DNA of the CDR3: TGTGCCAGCAGCTCAGACAGGGTCCCCTACAATGAGCAGTTCTTC. It yields the protein CASSSDRVPYNEQFF.

The chain combines TRBV5-1 with TRBJ1-3, with 7 bases fitting TRBD1. CDR3 length equals 16 residues. Per the germline V gene, CDR1 is SGHRS and CDR2 is YFSETQ. With V trimmed by 2 bases and J by 2 bases, 7 bases remained unmatched. The CDR3: CASSLPDRATGNTIYF. The CDR3 DNA is TGCGCCAGCAGCTTACCAGACAGGGCTACTGGAAACACCATATATTTT.

A few counts support this clone. V and J are TRBV19 and TRBJ1-1, with D hard to call. The germline gives CDR1 LNHDA, CDR2 SQIVND (reference sequence). V was shortened by 6 bases and J by 3 bases, with 8 bases between the two germline ends. This CDR3 has 12 residues. CDR3 coding DNA: TGTGCCAGTAGCTTCGGGGACACTGAAGCTTTCTTT. Amino acid sequence: CASSFGDTEAFF.